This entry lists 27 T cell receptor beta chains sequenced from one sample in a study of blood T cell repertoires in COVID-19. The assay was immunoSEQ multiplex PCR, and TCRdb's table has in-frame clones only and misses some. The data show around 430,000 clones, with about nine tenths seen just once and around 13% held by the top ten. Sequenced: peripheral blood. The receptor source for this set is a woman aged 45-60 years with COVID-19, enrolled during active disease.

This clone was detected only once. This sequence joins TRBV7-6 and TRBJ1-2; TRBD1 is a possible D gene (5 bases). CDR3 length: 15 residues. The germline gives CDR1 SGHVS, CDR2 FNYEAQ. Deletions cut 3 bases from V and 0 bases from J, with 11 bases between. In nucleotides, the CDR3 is TGTGCCAGCAGCTTGGCGGGGGGAGCTAACTATGGCTACACCTTC. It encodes CASSLAGGANYGYTF.

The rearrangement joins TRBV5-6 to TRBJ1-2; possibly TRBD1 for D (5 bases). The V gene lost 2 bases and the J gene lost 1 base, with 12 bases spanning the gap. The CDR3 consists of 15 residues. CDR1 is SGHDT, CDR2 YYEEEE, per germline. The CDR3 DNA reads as TGTGCCAGCAGCTTTACGACAGAATTTAACTATGGCTACACCTTC. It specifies CASSFTTEFNYGYTF. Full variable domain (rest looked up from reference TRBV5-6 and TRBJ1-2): DAGVTQSPTHLIKTRGQQVTLRCSPKSGHDTVSWYQQALGQGPQFIFQYYEEEERQRGNFPDRFSGHQFPNYSSELNVNALLLGDSALYLCASSFTTEFNYGYTFGSGTRLTVV.

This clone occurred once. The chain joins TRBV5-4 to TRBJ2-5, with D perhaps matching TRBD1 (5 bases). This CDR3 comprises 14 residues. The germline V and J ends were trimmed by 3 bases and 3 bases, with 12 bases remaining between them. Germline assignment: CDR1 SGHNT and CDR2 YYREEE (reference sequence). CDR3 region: CASSSAGIEETQYF. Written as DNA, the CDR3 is TGTGCCAGCAGCTCCGCAGGGATCGAAGAGACCCAGTACTTC.

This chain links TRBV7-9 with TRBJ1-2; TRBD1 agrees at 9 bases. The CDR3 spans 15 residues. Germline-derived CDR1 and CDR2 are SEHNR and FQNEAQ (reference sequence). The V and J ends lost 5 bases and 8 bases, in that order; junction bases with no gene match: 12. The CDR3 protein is CASSPTGTGNSGYTF. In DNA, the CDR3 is TGTGCCAGCAGCCCGACCGGGACAGGGAATAGCGGCTACACCTTC.

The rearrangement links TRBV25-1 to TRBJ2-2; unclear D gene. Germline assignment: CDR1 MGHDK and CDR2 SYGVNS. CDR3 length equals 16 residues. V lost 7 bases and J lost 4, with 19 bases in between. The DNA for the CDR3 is TGTGCCAGCACCCAGGCCCCAGGTGATAGCACCGGGGAGCTGTTTTTT. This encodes CASTQAPGDSTGELFF.

The CDR3 spells CASSSTVGGRTDTQYF. CDR3 DNA sequence: TGTGCCAGCAGCTCCACGGTGGGCGGGCGCACAGATACGCAGTATTTT. V usage is TRBV7-3 and J usage is TRBJ2-3; perhaps TRBD2 as D (5 bases). The V gene's germline CDR1 is SGHTA and CDR2 FQGTGA. V shed 4 bases and J shed 1 base, with 15 bases lying between them. The CDR3 has 16 amino acids.

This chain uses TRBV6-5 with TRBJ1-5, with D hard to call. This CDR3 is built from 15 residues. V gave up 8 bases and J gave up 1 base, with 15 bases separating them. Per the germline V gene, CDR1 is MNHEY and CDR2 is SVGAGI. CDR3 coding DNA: TGTGCCAGCTCCCAGCGGGTCCCCAGCAATCAGCCCCAGCATTTT. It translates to CASSQRVPSNQPQHF.

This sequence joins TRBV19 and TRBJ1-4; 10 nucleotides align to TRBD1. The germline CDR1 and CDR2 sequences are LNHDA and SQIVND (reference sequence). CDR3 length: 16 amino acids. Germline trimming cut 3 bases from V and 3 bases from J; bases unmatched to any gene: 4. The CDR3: CASSIRQGASNEKLFF. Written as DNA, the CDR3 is TGTGCCAGTAGTATTCGACAGGGGGCCTCTAATGAAAAACTGTTTTTT.

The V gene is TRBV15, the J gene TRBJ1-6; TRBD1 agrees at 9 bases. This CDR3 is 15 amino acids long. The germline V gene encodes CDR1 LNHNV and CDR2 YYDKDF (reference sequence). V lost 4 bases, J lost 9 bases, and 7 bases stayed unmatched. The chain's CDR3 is CATSTHGQGTSPLHF. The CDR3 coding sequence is TGTGCCACCAGCACCCATGGACAGGGGACTTCACCCCTCCACTTT.

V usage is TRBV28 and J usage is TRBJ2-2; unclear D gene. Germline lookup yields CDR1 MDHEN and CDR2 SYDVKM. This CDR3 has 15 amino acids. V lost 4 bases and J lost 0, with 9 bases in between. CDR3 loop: CASSWRRTNTGELFF. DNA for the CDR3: TGTGCCAGCAGTTGGAGACGGACGAACACCGGGGAGCTGTTTTTT.

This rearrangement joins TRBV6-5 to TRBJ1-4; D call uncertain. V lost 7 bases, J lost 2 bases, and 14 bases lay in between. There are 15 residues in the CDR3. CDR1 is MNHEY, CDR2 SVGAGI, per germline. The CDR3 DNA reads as TGTGCCAGCAAGGACTGGGGTCCCACTAATGAAAAACTGTTTTTT. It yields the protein CASKDWGPTNEKLFF.

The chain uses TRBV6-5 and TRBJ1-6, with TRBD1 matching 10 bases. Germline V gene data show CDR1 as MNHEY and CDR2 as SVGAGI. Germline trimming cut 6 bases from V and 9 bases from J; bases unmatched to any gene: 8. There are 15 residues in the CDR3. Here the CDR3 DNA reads TGTGCCAGCAGCCGACCGGGACAGGGGTTTTCACCCCTCCACTTT. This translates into CASSRPGQGFSPLHF.

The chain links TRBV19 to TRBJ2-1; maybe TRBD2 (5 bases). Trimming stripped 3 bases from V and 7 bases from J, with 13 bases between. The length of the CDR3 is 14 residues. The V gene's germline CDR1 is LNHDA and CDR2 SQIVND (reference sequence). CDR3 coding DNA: TGTGCCAGTAGTATTTCCAGGCGGGCTAATGAGCAGTTCTTC. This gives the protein CASSISRRANEQFF.

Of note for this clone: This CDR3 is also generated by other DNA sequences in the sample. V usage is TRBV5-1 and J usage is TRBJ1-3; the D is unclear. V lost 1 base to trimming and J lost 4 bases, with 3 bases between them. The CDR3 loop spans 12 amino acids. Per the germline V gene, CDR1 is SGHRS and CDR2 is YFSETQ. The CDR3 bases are TGCGCCAGCAGCTTGTCGGGAAACACCATATATTTT. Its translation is CASSLSGNTIYF.

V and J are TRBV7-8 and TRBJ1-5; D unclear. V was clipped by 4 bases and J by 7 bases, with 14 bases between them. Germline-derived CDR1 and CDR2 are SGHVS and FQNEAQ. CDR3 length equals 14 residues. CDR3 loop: CASSYQRTAQPQHF. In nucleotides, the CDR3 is TGTGCCAGCAGCTACCAGCGAACGGCGCAGCCCCAGCATTTT.

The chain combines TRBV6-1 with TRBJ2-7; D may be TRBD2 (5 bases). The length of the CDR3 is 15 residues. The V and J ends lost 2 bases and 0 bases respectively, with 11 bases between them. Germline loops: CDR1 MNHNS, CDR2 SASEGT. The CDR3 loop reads CASSEIGESSYEQYF. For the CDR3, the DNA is TGTGCCAGCAGTGAAATCGGGGAAAGCTCCTACGAGCAGTACTTC.

This chain's CDR3 is CASSPRGGSEEQYF. DNA for the CDR3: TGTGCCAGCAGTCCCCGGGGGGGAAGCGAGGAGCAGTACTTC. The chain employs TRBV28 and TRBJ2-7, with 8 positions matching TRBD2. The CDR3 length is 14 residues. Trimming at V came to 5 bases and at J to 7 bases, leaving 10 bases not matched to a gene. Germline values: CDR1 MDHEN, CDR2 SYDVKM.

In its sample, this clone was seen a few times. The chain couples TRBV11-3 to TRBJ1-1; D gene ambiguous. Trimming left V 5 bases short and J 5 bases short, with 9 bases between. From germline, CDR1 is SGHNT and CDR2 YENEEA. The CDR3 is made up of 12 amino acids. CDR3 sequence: CASSRGETEAFF. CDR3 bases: TGTGCCAGCAGCCGCGGAGAAACTGAAGCTTTCTTT.

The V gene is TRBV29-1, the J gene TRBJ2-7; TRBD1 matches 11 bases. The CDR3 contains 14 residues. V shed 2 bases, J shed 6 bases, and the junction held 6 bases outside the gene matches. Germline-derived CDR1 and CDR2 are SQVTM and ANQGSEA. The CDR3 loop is CSVETPGQGGEQYF. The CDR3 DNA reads TGCAGCGTTGAAACGCCGGGACAGGGGGGCGAGCAGTACTTC.

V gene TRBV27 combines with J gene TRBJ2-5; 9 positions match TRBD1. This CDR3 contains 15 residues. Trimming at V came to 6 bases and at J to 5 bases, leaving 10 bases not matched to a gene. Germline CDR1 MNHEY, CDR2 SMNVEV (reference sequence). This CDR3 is CASRATGGAGETQYF. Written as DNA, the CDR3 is TGTGCCAGCAGAGCCACAGGGGGCGCCGGGGAGACCCAGTACTTC.

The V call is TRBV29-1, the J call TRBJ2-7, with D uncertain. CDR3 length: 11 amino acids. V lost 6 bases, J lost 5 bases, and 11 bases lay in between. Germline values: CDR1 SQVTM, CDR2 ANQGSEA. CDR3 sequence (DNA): TGCAGCGTGACAAGACACAACGAGCAGTACTTC. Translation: CSVTRHNEQYF.

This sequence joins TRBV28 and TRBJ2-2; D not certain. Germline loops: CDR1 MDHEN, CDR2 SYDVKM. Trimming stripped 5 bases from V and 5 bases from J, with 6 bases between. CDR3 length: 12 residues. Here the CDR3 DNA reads TGTGCCAGCAGTCCTGAGACCGGGGAGCTGTTTTTT. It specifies CASSPETGELFF.

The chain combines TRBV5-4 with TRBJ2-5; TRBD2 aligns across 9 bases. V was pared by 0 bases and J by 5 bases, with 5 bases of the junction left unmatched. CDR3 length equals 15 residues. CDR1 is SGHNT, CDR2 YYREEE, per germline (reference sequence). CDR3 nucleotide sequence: TGTGCCAGCAGCTTGGGGCGGGGGGGAAAGGAGACCCAGTACTTC. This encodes CASSLGRGGKETQYF.

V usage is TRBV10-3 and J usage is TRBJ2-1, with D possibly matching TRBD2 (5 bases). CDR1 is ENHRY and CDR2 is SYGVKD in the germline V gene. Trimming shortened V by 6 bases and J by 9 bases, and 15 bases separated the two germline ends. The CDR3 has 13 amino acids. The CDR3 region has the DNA TGTGCCATCAGCCTGGACGAGAGCGGTGAGCAGTTCTTC. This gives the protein CAISLDESGEQFF.

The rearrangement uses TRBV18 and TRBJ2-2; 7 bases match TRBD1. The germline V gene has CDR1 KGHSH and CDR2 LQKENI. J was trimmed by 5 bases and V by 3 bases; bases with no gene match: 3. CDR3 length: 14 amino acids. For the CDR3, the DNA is TGTGCCAGCTCACCTGACAGGGTTACCGGGGAGCTGTTTTTT. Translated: CASSPDRVTGELFF.

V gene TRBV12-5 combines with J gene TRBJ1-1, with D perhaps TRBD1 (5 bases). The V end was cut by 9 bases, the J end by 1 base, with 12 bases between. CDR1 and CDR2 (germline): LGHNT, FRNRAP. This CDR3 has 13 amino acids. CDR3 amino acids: CASGKTENTEAFF. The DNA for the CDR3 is TGTGCTAGCGGAAAGACAGAGAACACTGAAGCTTTCTTT.

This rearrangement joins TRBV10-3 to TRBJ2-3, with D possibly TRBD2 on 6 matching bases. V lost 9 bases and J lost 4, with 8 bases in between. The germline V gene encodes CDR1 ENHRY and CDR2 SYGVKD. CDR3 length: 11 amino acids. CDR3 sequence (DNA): TGTGCCATTGGGGGGTCAGATACGCAGTATTTT. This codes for CAIGGSDTQYF.